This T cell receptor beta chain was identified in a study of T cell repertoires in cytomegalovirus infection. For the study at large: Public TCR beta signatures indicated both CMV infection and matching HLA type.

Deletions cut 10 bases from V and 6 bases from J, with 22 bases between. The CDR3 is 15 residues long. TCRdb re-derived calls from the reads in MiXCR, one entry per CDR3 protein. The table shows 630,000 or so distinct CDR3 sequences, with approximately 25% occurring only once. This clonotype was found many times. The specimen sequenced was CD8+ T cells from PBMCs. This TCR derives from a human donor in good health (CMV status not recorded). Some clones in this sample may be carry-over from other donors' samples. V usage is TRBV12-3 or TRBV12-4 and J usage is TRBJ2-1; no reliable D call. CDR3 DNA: TGTGCCACCTCTATGGGCCCTACCGTGGGCAATGAGCAGTTCTTC. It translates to CATSMGPTVGNEQFF.